This T cell receptor beta chain emerged from a study of blood T cell repertoires in COVID-19. At the level of the study: Sample material is recorded as cDNA or gDNA derived from T cells, B-cell-depleted T cells, or PBMCs.

Patients in Seattle were enrolled during active infection, then followed longitudinally. In the original analysis: Estimation of nucleated cell counts relied on the amplification of reference gene primers. Here immunoSEQ multiplex PCR was the method, and the copy in TCRdb shows in-frame clones only, minus some. Clone size and V and J calls were adopted from that table, with D and trimming inferred from the DNA. The data contain 200,000 to 300,000 clones, approximately 88% of them singletons. CDR1 and CDR2 from the germline V gene are SGHTA and FQGNSA. The CDR3 contains 17 residues. The V end was cut by 0 bases, the J end by 5 bases, with 17 bases between.

The TCR sequence derives from a woman younger than 45 with COVID-19, enrolled during active disease. This chain uses TRBV7-2 with TRBJ2-1; the D gene is possibly TRBD2 (6 bases). Specimen: peripheral blood. In DNA, the CDR3 is TGTGCCAGCAGCTTAGCGCTAGGAGGGCAAGGGCACAATGAGCAGTTCTTC. This translates into CASSLALGGQGHNEQFF.